These 26 T cell receptor beta chains came from one sample sequenced in a study of spatial heterogeneity in lung cancer. The time point was: sample taken at primary tumor resection. TCRdb passed the 5' RACE reads through MiXCR, listing each CDR3 protein once. The sample has roughly 79,000 distinct CDR3 sequences, under 8.5% seen once; the top ten hold about 7%. Here the sequenced sample was PBMCs, taken at surgery. These receptors were taken from a male donor with early-stage non-small cell lung cancer.

CDR3 sequence reads: CASSLPAPVYEQYF. CDR3 nucleotide sequence: TGTGCCAGCAGCCTACCAGCACCCGTTTACGAGCAGTACTTC. The chain employs TRBV7-2 and TRBJ2-7; D remains unclear. The CDR3 spans 14 residues. Per the germline V gene, CDR1 is SGHTA and CDR2 is FQGNSA. Trimming stripped 5 bases from V and 4 bases from J, with 15 bases between.

The rearrangement joins TRBV27 to TRBJ2-1; D remains ambiguous. The CDR3 contains 12 residues. Germline CDR1 is MNHEY and CDR2 is SMNVEV (reference sequence). Trimming took 5 bases from V and 4 from J, leaving 6 bases between them. Here the CDR3 DNA reads TGTGCCAGCAGTCAGAGGTACAATGAGCAGTTCTTC. Translated: CASSQRYNEQFF.

This clonotype was seen many times. The chain combines TRBV6-2 or TRBV6-3 with TRBJ2-7; D may be TRBD1 (5 bases). The V gene lost 2 bases and the J gene lost 3 bases, with 8 bases spanning the gap. CDR1 is MNHEY, CDR2 SVGEGT, per germline. The CDR3 runs 13 residues. The CDR3 region has the DNA TGTGCCAGCAGTTACAGGGGTTACTACGAGCAGTACTTC. It yields the protein CASSYRGYYEQYF.

This clonotype has a handful of counts. V and J are TRBV12-3 or TRBV12-4 and TRBJ2-7; 9 positions agree with TRBD1. J gave up 2 bases and V 10 bases, and 9 bases lay outside the gene matches. The CDR3 is 14 residues long. The CDR3 DNA is TGTGCCACCAGACAGGGGGGCGAGCCCTACGAGCAGTACTTC. Its translation is CATRQGGEPYEQYF.

This clonotype came up many times. The chain couples TRBV5-5 to TRBJ2-1, with TRBD1 matching over 9 bases. The CDR3 contains 15 residues. The germline gives CDR1 SGHKS, CDR2 YYEKEE (reference sequence). V lost 4 bases to trimming and J lost 7 bases; unmatched junction nucleotides: 9. The CDR3 nucleotides read TGTGCCAGCAGCGTGGACAGGGGACCTGGAAATGAGCAGTTCTTC. Its protein is CASSVDRGPGNEQFF.

This clonotype occurred many times. The genes are TRBV7-2 and TRBJ1-4; D unclear. Per germline, CDR1 SGHTA and CDR2 FQGNSA. Trimming shortened V by 5 bases and J by 7 bases, and 8 bases separated the two germline ends. The CDR3 loop spans 12 amino acids. CDR3 in DNA: TGTGCCAGCAGCCCAGAACGTGAAAAACTGTTTTTT. Its protein product is CASSPEREKLFF. The whole variable domain, filled in from reference TRBV7-2 and TRBJ1-4, reads GAGVSQSPSNKVTEKGKDVELRCDPISGHTALYWYRQSLGQGLEFLIYFQGNSAPDKSGLPSDRFSAERTGGSVSTLTIQRTQQEDSAVYLCASSPEREKLFFGSGTQLSVL.

This clonotype was detected ten times or more. The V gene is TRBV29-1, the J gene TRBJ2-7, with D possibly matching TRBD1 (6 bases). V was trimmed by 5 bases and J by 4 bases, leaving 15 bases between them. From germline, CDR1 is SQVTM and CDR2 ANQGSEA. The CDR3 is 13 amino acids. DNA for the CDR3: TGCAGCGTTCACCAGGGGCAGGGGTACGAGCAGTACTTC. It specifies CSVHQGQGYEQYF.

The table lists this clonotype with many counts. CDR3 bases: TGCAGTGCTACGGCTCCCGGGGCCAACGTCCTGACTTTC. It yields the protein CSATAPGANVLTF. The chain uses TRBV20-1 and TRBJ2-6; D is unclear. Trimming shortened V by 4 bases and J by 4 bases, and 8 bases separated the two germline ends. The CDR3 spans 13 residues. Per the germline V gene, CDR1 is DFQATT and CDR2 is SNEGSKA (reference sequence).

In this sample, this clonotype turned up once. The chain uses TRBV5-5 and TRBJ2-1; no firm D call. V was cut by 5 bases and J by 6 bases, with 15 bases left in between. This CDR3 has 14 amino acids. CDR1 and CDR2 from the germline V gene are SGHKS and YYEKEE (reference sequence). CDR3 protein: CASSRAAGPNEQFF. CDR3 DNA sequence: TGTGCCAGCAGTCGTGCCGCCGGTCCCAATGAGCAGTTCTTC.

This clonotype was counted a few times. The rearrangement links TRBV5-6 to TRBJ2-5; D gene unclear. CDR3 length equals 12 residues. Germline CDR1 and CDR2: SGHDT and YYEEEE. Trimming removed 3 bases from V and 5 bases from J, with 8 bases in between. The CDR3 loop reads CASSYRVETQYF. The DNA for the CDR3 is TGTGCCAGCAGCTACCGGGTGGAGACCCAGTACTTC.

The sample holds a few counts of this clonotype. The chain is built from TRBV5-4 and TRBJ1-1; 7 bases match TRBD1. The CDR3 has 13 residues. Germline-derived CDR1 and CDR2 are SGHNT and YYREEE (reference sequence). The CDR3 DNA sequence: TGTCCCCCGAATTACAGGGGGAACACTGAAGCTTTCTTT. Amino acid sequence: CPPNYRGNTEAFF.

The sample holds a few counts of this clonotype. This chain joins TRBV12-3 or TRBV12-4 and TRBJ2-7, with 9 bases lining up with TRBD2. The CDR3 totals 15 residues. J gave up 2 bases and V 5 bases, and 7 bases lay outside the gene matches. CDR3 sequence (DNA): TGTGCCAGCAGTCCGCATAGCGGGAGTACCTACGAGCAGTACTTC. It translates to CASSPHSGSTYEQYF.

This clonotype showed up just a few times. J is TRBJ2-5 and V is TRBV18; possible D gene TRBD1, 6 bases. V was trimmed by 5 bases and J by 4 bases, leaving 14 bases between them. This CDR3 is built from 14 residues. CDR1 is KGHSH and CDR2 is LQKENI in the germline V gene. The CDR3, as DNA: TGTGCCAGCTCATCACAGGGTTCCCGAGAGACCCAGTACTTC. Amino acids: CASSSQGSRETQYF.

The CDR3 bases are TGCGCCAGCAGCTTGGGACGTGGTTACGGGAGCGGTAATACGCAGTATTTT. It is translated as CASSLGRGYGSGNTQYF. V is TRBV5-1 and J is TRBJ2-3; TRBD2 might be the D (6 bases). Germline V gene sequence: CDR1 SGHRS, CDR2 YFSETQ. V lost 0 bases and J 7 bases, leaving 21 bases between the germline ends. The CDR3 consists of 17 residues.

This clonotype was seen ten or more times. The chain links TRBV5-4 to TRBJ1-1; tentatively, D is TRBD1 (5 bases). The germline V and J ends were trimmed by 0 bases and 0 bases, with 6 bases remaining between them. The CDR3 loop spans 14 amino acids. Germline V gene lookup returns CDR1 SGHNT and CDR2 YYREEE (reference sequence). CDR3 sequence reads: CASSLGGMNTEAFF. The CDR3 coding sequence is TGTGCCAGCAGCTTGGGGGGGATGAACACTGAAGCTTTCTTT.

This clonotype showed up just a few times. The chain is built from TRBV4-3 and TRBJ2-3, with 10 positions matching TRBD1. Germline V gene data show CDR1 as LGHNA and CDR2 as YSLEER. The CDR3 is 17 amino acids. With V trimmed by 4 bases and J by 2 bases, 9 bases remained unmatched. The CDR3 reads CASSPLAGTGATDTQYF. CDR3 DNA: TGCGCCAGCAGCCCCCTGGCAGGGACAGGGGCCACAGATACGCAGTATTTT.

This clonotype was recorded many times. The chain carries TRBV5-6 and TRBJ2-3; D unclear. This CDR3 has 16 amino acids. Trimming pared 1 base from V and 0 bases from J, leaving 12 bases between. Looked up from germline, CDR1 is SGHDT and CDR2 is YYEEEE. The CDR3 sequence is CASSLSRSPSTDTQYF. The CDR3 DNA follows: TGTGCCAGCAGCTTGAGTCGCAGTCCCAGCACAGATACGCAGTATTTT.

This clonotype showed up many times. The V and J genes are TRBV20-1 and TRBJ2-6; 7 bases are a match to TRBD1. This CDR3 is built from 16 residues. Unmatched junction bases numbered 8, after V lost 2 bases and J lost 4 bases. Germline V gene data show CDR1 as DFQATT and CDR2 as SNEGSKA (reference sequence). The CDR3 DNA follows: TGCAGTGCTAGAAACAGGGGTACGGCCGGGGCCAACGTCCTGACTTTC. Encoded protein: CSARNRGTAGANVLTF.

This clonotype was counted at least ten times. The chain employs TRBV29-1 and TRBJ2-7, with a weak D call TRBD1 (6 bases). Germline CDR1 reads SQVTM; CDR2 reads ANQGSEA. The V and J ends lost 1 base and 6 bases respectively, with 19 bases between them. CDR3 size: 15 residues. DNA of the CDR3: TGCAGCGTTGAAGCTTCAACAGGGTGGGGTGGCGAGCAGTACTTC. Translation: CSVEASTGWGGEQYF.

This clonotype was counted only a few times. This chain links TRBV5-1 with TRBJ1-2; D not resolved. CDR3 length equals 14 residues. Trimming took off 4 bases at V and 1 base at J, with 11 bases between the two ends. CDR1 and CDR2 (germline): SGHRS, YFSETQ. CDR3 region: CASSTDGLNYGYTF. CDR3 in DNA: TGCGCCAGCAGCACGGACGGACTTAACTATGGCTACACCTTC. The full variable domain, with the rest looked up from reference TRBV5-1 and TRBJ1-2, is KAGVTQTPRYLIKTRGQQVTLSCSPISGHRSVSWYQQTPGQGLQFLFEYFSETQRNKGNFPGRFSGRQFSNSRSEMNVSTLELGDSALYLCASSTDGLNYGYTFGSGTRLTVV.

This clonotype came up many times. The chain links TRBV7-8 to TRBJ2-7, with D perhaps TRBD1 or TRBD2 (6 bases each). Per the germline V gene, CDR1 is SGHVS and CDR2 is FQNEAQ. V lost 5 bases, J lost 5 bases, and 16 bases lay in between. The CDR3 has 14 residues. CDR3 coding DNA: TGTGCCAGCAGCGACGGGGGCTCTTACGACGAGCAGTACTTC. Translating it yields CASSDGGSYDEQYF.

The V call is TRBV6-1, the J call TRBJ1-4; 9 positions agree with TRBD1. CDR1 is MNHNS and CDR2 is SASEGT in the germline V gene. Trimming took 4 bases from V and 5 from J; bases not matched to a gene: 5. The CDR3 loop spans 15 amino acids. The CDR3 DNA sequence: TGTGCCAGCAGTGCTCCGGGACAGGGAAATGAAAAACTGTTTTTT. This gives the protein CASSAPGQGNEKLFF.

This clonotype has at least ten counts. The chain recombines TRBV11-2 with TRBJ2-5; a weak D match, TRBD1 (5 bases). The germline V gene encodes CDR1 SGHAT and CDR2 FQNNGV. The CDR3 runs to 15 residues. Trimming cost V 1 base and J 2 bases, with 11 bases left between them. The CDR3 nucleotides read TGTGCCAGCAGCTTAGCGGGCAGGGAACAAGAGACCCAGTACTTC. Protein: CASSLAGREQETQYF.

This clonotype has ten or more counts. The CDR3 loop reads CASSPRGAGGPREQFF. The CDR3 DNA is TGTGCCAGCTCACCAAGAGGAGCGGGAGGGCCGCGGGAGCAGTTCTTC. The genes are TRBV18 and TRBJ2-1, with 10 bases identical to TRBD2. The length of the CDR3 is 16 residues. Per germline, CDR1 KGHSH and CDR2 LQKENI. V trimming: 2 bases; J trimming: 10 bases; junction bases outside the gene matches: 11.

This clonotype was detected many times. This chain joins TRBV27 and TRBJ1-1; tentative D call: TRBD1 (5 bases). The CDR3 extends over 15 amino acids. Deletions cut 0 bases from V and 2 bases from J, with 10 bases between. Germline V CDR1 and CDR2: MNHEY, SMNVEV (reference sequence). CDR3: CASSLSGVGNTEAFF. The CDR3 DNA is TGTGCCAGCAGTTTATCGGGGGTCGGCAACACTGAAGCTTTCTTT.

The CDR3 sequence is CASSLSVAALGNTIYF. CDR3 DNA sequence: TGTGCCAGCAGTTTAAGTGTCGCGGCCCTTGGAAACACCATATATTTT. The chain carries TRBV27 and TRBJ1-3; the D is unclear. V dropped 2 bases and J dropped 3 bases, with 14 bases sitting between them. In germline, CDR1 is MNHEY, CDR2 SMNVEV (reference sequence). The CDR3 is 16 residues long.